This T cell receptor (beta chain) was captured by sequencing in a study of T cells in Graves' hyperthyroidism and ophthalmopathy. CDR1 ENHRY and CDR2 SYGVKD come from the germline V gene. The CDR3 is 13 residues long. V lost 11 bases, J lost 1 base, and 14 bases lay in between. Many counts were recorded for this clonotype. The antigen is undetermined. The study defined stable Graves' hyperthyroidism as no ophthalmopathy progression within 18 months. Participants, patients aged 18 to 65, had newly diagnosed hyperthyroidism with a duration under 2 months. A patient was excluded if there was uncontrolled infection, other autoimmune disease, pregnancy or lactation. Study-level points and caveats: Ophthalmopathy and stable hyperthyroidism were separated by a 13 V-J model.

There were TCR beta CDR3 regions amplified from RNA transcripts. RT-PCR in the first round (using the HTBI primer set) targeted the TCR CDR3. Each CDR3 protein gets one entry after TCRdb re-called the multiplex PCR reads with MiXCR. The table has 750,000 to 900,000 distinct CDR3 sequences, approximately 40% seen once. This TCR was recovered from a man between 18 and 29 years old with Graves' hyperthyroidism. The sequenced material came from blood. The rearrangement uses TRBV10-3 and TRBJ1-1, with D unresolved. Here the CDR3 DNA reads TGTGCCCCCGAACACTCTACGAACACTGAAGCTTTCTTT. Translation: CAPEHSTNTEAFF.